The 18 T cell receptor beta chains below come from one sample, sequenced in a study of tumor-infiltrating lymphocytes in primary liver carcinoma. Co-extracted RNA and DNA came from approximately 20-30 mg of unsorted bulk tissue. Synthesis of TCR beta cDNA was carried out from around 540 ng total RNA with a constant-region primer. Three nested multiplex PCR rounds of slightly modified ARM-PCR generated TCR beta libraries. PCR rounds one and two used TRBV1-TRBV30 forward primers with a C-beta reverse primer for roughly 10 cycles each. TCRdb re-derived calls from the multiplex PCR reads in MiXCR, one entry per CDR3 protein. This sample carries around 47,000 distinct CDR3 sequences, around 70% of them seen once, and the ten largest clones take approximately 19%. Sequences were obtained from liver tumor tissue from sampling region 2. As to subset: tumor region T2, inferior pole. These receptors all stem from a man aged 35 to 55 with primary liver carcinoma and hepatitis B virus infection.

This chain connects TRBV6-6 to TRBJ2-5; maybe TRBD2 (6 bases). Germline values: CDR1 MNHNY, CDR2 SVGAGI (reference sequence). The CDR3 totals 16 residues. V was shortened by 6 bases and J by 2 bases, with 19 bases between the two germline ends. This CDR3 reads CASREGLAGGQETQYF. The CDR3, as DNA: TGTGCCAGCAGGGAGGGGCTAGCTGGAGGGCAAGAGACCCAGTACTTC.

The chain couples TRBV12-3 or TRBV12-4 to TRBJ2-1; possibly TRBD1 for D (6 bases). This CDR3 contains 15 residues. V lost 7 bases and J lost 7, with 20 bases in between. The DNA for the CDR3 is TGTGCCAGCACTCACGGTAGGGGACATCTTAATGAGCAGTTCTTC. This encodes CASTHGRGHLNEQFF.

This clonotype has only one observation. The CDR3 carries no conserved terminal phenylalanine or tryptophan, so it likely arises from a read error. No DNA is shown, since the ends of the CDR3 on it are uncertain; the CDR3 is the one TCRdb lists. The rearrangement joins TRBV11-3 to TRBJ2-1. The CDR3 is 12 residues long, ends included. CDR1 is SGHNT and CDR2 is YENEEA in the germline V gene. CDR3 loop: CASSLNANEQSL.

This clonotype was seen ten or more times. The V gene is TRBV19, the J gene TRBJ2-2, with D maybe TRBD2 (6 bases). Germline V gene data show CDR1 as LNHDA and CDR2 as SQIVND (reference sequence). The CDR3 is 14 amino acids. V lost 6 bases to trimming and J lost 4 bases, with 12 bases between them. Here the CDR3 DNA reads TGTGCCAGTAGGCCCGTCGGGGGCACCGGGGAGCTGTTTTTT. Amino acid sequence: CASRPVGGTGELFF.

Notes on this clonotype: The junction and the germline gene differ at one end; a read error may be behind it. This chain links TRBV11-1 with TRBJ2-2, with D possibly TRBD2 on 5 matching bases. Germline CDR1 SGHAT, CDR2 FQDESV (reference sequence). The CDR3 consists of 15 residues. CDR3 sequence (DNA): TGTGCCAGCAACTATGCAGGACCTTTCTCCGGGGAGCTTTTTTTT. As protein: CASNYAGPFSGELFF.

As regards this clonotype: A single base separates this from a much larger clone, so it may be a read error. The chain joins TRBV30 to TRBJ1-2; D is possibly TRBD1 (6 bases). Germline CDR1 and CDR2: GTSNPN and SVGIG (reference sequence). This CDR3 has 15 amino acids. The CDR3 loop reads CAWSVGGPKGYGCTF. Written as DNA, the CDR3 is TGTGCCTGGAGTGTTGGGGGGCCCAAGGGCTATGGCTGCACCTTC.

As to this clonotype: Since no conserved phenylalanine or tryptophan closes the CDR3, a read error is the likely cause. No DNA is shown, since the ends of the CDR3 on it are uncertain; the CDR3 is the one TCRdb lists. This CDR3 reads CSVALISGREFP. The J gene is TRBJ2-1, the V gene TRBV29-1; the table's D gene call, TRBD2, was not cross checked with the DNA. The CDR3 totals 12 residues, both ends included. CDR1 and CDR2 (germline): SQVTM, ANQGSEA.

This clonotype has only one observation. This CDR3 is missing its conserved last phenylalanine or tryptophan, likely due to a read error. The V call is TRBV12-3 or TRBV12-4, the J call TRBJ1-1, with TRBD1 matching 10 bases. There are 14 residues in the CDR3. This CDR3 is CVSSLGTGDTEAFY. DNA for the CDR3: TGTGTCAGCAGTTTGGGGACAGGGGACACTGAAGCTTTCTAT.

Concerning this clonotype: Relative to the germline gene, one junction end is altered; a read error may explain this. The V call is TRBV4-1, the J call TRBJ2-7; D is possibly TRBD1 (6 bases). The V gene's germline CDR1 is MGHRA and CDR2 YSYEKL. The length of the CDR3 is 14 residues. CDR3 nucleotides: TGCGCCACTTCGAAGGGGGACGGAAACTGCGAGCAGTACTTT. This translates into CATSKGDGNCEQYF.

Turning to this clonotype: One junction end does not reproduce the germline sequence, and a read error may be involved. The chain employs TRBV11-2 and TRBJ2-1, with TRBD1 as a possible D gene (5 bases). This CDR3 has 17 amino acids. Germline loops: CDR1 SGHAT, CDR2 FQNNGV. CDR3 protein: CASSLDRGGRFFNEQFF. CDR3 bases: TGTGCCAGCAGCTTAGATAGGGGCGGAAGGTTCTTCAATGAGCAGTTCTTT.

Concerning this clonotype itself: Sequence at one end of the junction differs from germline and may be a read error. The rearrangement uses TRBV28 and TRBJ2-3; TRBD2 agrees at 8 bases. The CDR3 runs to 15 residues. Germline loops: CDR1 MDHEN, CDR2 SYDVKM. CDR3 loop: CTSSFLAGYRDTQYF. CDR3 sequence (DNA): TGTACCAGCAGTTTCCTAGCGGGTTACAGAGATACGCAGTATTTT. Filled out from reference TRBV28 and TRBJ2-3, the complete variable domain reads DVKVTQSSRYLVKRTGEKVFLECVQDMDHENMFWYRQDPGLGLRLIYFSYDVKMKEKGDIPEGYSVSREKKERFSLILESASTNQTSMYLCTSSFLAGYRDTQYFGPGTRLTVL.

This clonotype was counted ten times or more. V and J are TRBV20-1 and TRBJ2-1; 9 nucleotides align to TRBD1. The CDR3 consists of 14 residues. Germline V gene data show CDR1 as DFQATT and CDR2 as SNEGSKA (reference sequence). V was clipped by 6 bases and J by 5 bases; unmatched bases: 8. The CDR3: CSARPGQGDNEQFF. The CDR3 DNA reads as TGCAGTGCAAGGCCGGGACAGGGTGACAATGAGCAGTTCTTC.

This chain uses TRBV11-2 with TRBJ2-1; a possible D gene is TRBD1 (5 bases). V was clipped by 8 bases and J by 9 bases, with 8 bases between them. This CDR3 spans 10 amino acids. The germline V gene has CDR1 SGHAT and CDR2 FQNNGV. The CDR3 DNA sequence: TGTGCCAGCTTAGACAGTGAGCAGTTCTTC. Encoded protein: CASLDSEQFF. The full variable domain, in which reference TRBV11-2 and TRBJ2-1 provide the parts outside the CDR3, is EAGVAQSPRYKIIEKRQSVAFWCNPISGHATLYWYQQILGQGPKLLIQFQNNGVVDDSQLPKDRFSAERLKGVDSTLKIQPAKLEDSAVYLCASLDSEQFFGPGTRLTVL.

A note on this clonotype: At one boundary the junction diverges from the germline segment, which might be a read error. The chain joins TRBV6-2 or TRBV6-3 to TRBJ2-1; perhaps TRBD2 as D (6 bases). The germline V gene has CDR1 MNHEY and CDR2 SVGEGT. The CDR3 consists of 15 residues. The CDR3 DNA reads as TGTGCCATCAGTCCTAGCGCTACATTGTGTGGGGAGCAGTTCTTC. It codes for CAISPSATLCGEQFF.

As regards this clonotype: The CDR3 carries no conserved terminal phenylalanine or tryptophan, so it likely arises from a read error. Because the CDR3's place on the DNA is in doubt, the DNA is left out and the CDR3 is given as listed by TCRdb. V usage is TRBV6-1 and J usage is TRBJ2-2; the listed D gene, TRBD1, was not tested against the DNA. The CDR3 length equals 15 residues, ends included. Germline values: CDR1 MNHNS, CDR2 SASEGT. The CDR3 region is CASSEADRDTGEPFL.

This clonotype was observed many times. The chain's CDR3 is CASSPNGQGGQPQHF. The DNA for the CDR3 is TGTGCCAGCAGCCCGAATGGACAGGGGGGTCAGCCCCAGCATTTT. The chain couples TRBV28 to TRBJ1-5; 10 bases map to TRBD1. This CDR3 is 15 amino acids long. Germline V gives CDR1 MDHEN, CDR2 SYDVKM. The V segment lost 6 bases and the J segment 6 bases; nucleotides outside the gene matches: 8.

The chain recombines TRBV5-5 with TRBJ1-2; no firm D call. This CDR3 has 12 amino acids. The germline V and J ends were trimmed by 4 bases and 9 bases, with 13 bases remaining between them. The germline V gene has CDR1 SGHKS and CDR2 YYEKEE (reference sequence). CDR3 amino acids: CASSLDLWCYTF. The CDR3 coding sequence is TGTGCCAGCAGCCTGGACCTCTGGTGCTACACCTTC.

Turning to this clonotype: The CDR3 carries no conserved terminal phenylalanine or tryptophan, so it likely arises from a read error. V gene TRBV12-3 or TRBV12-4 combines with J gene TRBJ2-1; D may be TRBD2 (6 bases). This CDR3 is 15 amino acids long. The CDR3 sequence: CGSTHGRGLLNEQFL. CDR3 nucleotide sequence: TGTGGCAGCACCCACGGTAGGGGACTTCTTAATGAGCAGTTCCTC.